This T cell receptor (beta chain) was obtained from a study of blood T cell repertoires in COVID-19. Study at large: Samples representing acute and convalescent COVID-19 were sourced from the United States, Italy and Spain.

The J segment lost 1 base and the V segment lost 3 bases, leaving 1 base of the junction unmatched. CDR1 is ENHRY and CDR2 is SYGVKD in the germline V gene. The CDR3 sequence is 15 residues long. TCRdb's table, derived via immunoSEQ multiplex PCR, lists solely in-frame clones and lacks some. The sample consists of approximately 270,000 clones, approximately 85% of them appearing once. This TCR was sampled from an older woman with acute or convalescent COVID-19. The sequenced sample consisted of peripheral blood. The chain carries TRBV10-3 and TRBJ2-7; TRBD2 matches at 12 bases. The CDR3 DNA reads TGTGCCATCAGTGACCTAGCGGGGGGGTCCTACGAGCAGTACTTC. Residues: CAISDLAGGSYEQYF.